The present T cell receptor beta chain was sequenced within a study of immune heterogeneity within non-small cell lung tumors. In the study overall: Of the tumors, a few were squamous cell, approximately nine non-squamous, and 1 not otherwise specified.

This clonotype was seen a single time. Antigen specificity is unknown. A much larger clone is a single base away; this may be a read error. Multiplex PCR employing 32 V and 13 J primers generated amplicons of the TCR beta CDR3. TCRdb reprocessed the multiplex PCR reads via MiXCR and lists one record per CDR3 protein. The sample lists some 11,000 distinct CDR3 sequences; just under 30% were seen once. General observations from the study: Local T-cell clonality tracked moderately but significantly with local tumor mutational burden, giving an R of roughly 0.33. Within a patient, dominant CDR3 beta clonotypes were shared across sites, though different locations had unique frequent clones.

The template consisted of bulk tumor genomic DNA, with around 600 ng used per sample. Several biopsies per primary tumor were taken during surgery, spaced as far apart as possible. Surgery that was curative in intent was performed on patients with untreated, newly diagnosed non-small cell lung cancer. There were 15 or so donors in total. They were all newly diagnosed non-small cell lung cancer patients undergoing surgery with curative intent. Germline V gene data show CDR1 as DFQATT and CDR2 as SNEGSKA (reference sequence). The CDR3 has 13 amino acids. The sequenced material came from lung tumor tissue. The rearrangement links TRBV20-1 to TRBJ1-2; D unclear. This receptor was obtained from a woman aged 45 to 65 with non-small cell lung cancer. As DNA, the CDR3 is TGCAGTGCTAGAGTGCAGGCTAACTATGTCTACACCTTC. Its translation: CSARVQANYVYTF.